These T cell receptor beta chains were read from a single sample in a study of cytomegalovirus exposure and HLA in healthy donors. Repertoires were generated with immunoSEQ multiplex PCR, while TCRdb's copy carries only in-frame clones and drops some. Counted here are roughly 200,000 clones, roughly 70% occurring once; the ten biggest clones make up over 2.5%. Sequencing was done on a sample of PBMCs. The receptors derive from a male donor in good health and CMV-seronegative. CDR3s include the opening cysteine and the closing phenylalanine or tryptophan. D genes are given only for firm matches. A row's size may be missing; if present it is once, few, many or a size class.

>TRBD2|TRBV19|TRBJ2-7|-
TGTGCCAGTAGTATTAGCGGGAGAGAATACGAGCAGTACTTC
CASSISGREYEQYF
>-|TRBV5-5|TRBJ1-1|once
TGTGCCAGCAGCTCCTCGACAGTCATGAACACTGAAGCTTTCTTT
CASSSSTVMNTEAFF
>-|TRBV25-1|TRBJ1-4|-
TGTGCCAGCAGTCTAAATGAAAAACTGTTTTTT
CASSLNEKLFF
>TRBD1|TRBV19|TRBJ1-5|-
TGTGCCAGTAGTAGACAGGGAAAAAATCAGCCCCAGCATTTT
CASSRQGKNQPQHF
>TRBD1|TRBV19|TRBJ1-2|-
TGTGCCAGCCCCCTGACAGGGGAGGATTATGGCTACACCTTC
CASPLTGEDYGYTF
>-|TRBV28|TRBJ1-2|-
TGTGCCAGCAATCGGAATTGGAGGGACTATGGCTACACCTTC
CASNRNWRDYGYTF
>TRBD2|TRBV7-2|TRBJ2-1|-
TGTGCCAGCAGCTTAGAGCTAGCGGGGGAGGGTGAGCAGTTCTTC
CASSLELAGEGEQFF
>TRBD2|TRBV10-3|TRBJ2-2|once
TGTGCCATCAGTGAGCGAGGGGAGGGCGGCACCGGGGAGCTGTTTTTT
CAISERGEGGTGELFF
>TRBD2|TRBV15|TRBJ2-1|once
TGTGCCACCAGCAGAGATCCCAGCGGGAAGGATAATGAGCAGTTCTTC
CATSRDPSGKDNEQFF
>TRBD2|TRBV30|TRBJ2-1|-
TGTGCCTCGATTAGACTAGCGGGGGGGCATGAGCAGTTCTTC
CASIRLAGGHEQFF
>-|TRBV10-3|TRBJ1-1|-
TGTGCCATCAGTGGGGCAGGGGTGATGAACACTGAAGCTTTCTTT
CAISGAGVMNTEAFF
>TRBD1|TRBV11-2|TRBJ1-1|-
TGTGCCAGCAGCTCCGGGACAGGGAACACTGAAGCTTTCTTT
CASSSGTGNTEAFF
>-|TRBV5-1|TRBJ1-1|-
TGCGCCAGCAGCTTGGTAGAACCGGGTCGCACTGAAGCTTTCTTT
CASSLVEPGRTEAFF
>TRBD2|TRBV7-2|TRBJ2-7|-
TGTGCCAGCAGCTCCGGGGAGGGGAGAGGGGAGCAGTACTTC
CASSSGEGRGEQYF
>-|TRBV19|TRBJ2-1|few
TGTGCCAGTAGTATATTATCCGGCAATGAGCAGTTCTTC
CASSILSGNEQFF
>-|TRBV11-2|TRBJ1-2|once
TGTGCCAGCAGCACATACAGGGTTCGAGGCTATGGCTACACCTTC
CASSTYRVRGYGYTF
>TRBD1|TRBV6-5|TRBJ1-5|-
TGTGCCAGCAGTTGGACAGGAGTGAATCAGCCCCAGCATTTT
CASSWTGVNQPQHF
>-|TRBV2|TRBJ2-5|-
TGTGCCAGCAGTCCCCTCCAGGAGACCCAGTACTTC
CASSPLQETQYF
>TRBD1|TRBV11-1|TRBJ2-3|-
TGTGCCAGCAGCCCGGGACAGGGTCGCCTTAGCACAGATACGCAGTATTTT
CASSPGQGRLSTDTQYF
>TRBD1|TRBV25-1|TRBJ2-2|-
TGTGCCAGCACCTATGACAGGGGGGCTAACACCGGGGAGCTGTTTTTT
CASTYDRGANTGELFF
>TRBD1|TRBV7-3|TRBJ1-1|-
TGTGCCAGCAGCTTAGGAGGGACAGCCATGAACACTGAAGCTTTCTTT
CASSLGGTAMNTEAFF
>-|TRBV4-1|TRBJ1-5|-
TGCGCCAGCAGCCAAGATCGGGGGAGAAATCAGCCCCAGCATTTT
CASSQDRGRNQPQHF
>-|TRBV28|TRBJ1-5|-
TGTGCCAGCAGTTTACACGGTGGTAATCAGCCCCAGCATTTT
CASSLHGGNQPQHF
>TRBD2|TRBV10-3|TRBJ2-1|-
TGTGCCATCAGTGGGGGGACTAGCTGGGATGAGCAGTTCTTC
CAISGGTSWDEQFF
>TRBD1|TRBV28|TRBJ1-3|-
TGTGCCAGCAGTGGGACAGGGGGTACTGGAAACACCATATATTTT
CASSGTGGTGNTIYF
>TRBD2|TRBV7-3|TRBJ2-1|-
TGTGCCAGCAGCTTGACTAGCGGGAGTCCCAATGAGCAGTTCTTC
CASSLTSGSPNEQFF
>TRBD2|TRBV7-9|TRBJ2-5|-
TGTGCCAGCAGCCGTGGGCGGGAGGGACAAGAGACCCAGTACTTC
CASSRGREGQETQYF
>TRBD1|TRBV4-1|TRBJ1-2|-
TGCGCCAGCAGCGAGGACAGGCAGACCTATGGCTACACCTTC
CASSEDRQTYGYTF
>TRBD1|TRBV28|TRBJ1-2|-
TGTGCCAGCAGTTTAGGGTCCAGGGGGCGCGGCTATGGCTACACCTTC
CASSLGSRGRGYGYTF
>-|TRBV19|TRBJ2-1|-
TGTGCCAGTAGTATGGGGTCTAGCGTCTACAATGAGCAGTTCTTC
CASSMGSSVYNEQFF
>-|TRBV30|TRBJ1-6|few
TGTGCCTGGGGTGTTCCCGTTTCGCCCCTCCACTTT
CAWGVPVSPLHF
>TRBD2|TRBV28|TRBJ2-3|-
TGTGCCAGCACCCAAGCCGGGACTAGCGCCGGGAGATTGGCAGATACGCAGTATTTT
CASTQAGTSAGRLADTQYF
>-|TRBV30|TRBJ2-3|-
TGTGCCTGGAGTGTACTAGGTAGGGGCACAGATACGCAGTATTTT
CAWSVLGRGTDTQYF
>TRBD2|TRBV9|TRBJ2-3|-
TGTGCCAGCAGCGCTAGCGGGGGAAGCACAGATACGCAGTATTTT
CASSASGGSTDTQYF
>-|TRBV6-1|TRBJ2-4|-
TGTGCCAGCAGTGAATTATCCCTAGCCAAAAACATTCAGTACTTC
CASSELSLAKNIQYF
>-|TRBV5-6|TRBJ2-5|-
TGTGCCAGCAGCTCCTGGGCGAGTCGGGAGACCCAGTACTTC
CASSSWASRETQYF
>-|TRBV19|TRBJ1-3|-
TGTGCCAGTAGTATCGGAGGGTCTCGGGACACCATATATTTT
CASSIGGSRDTIYF
>-|TRBV28|TRBJ1-2|few
TGTGCCAGCAGTTTGGTTCAGGCTAACTATGGCTACACCTTC
CASSLVQANYGYTF
>TRBD2|TRBV30|TRBJ2-1|-
TGTGCCGTCCTGAAGACTAGCGGGAGGTCAGTAACCTACAATGAGCAGTTCTTC
CAVLKTSGRSVTYNEQFF
>-|TRBV28|TRBJ2-1|-
TGTGCCAGCAGTGGGGCGGGACCCATCCATGCTTCCTACAATGAGCAGTTCTTC
CASSGAGPIHASYNEQFF
>TRBD1|TRBV30|TRBJ1-1|-
TGTGCCTGGAGTGAAGACAGGGAGACTGAAGCTTTCTTT
CAWSEDRETEAFF
>TRBD2|TRBV4-1|TRBJ2-1|-
TGCGCCAGCAGCCCCCGGACTAGCGGGAGCGGGATTTTGAATGAGCAGTTCTTC
CASSPRTSGSGILNEQFF
>-|TRBV18|TRBJ1-5|-
TGTGCCAGCTCACCTACAGGGCTTCGCAATCAGCCCCAGCATTTT
CASSPTGLRNQPQHF
>-|TRBV7-9|TRBJ2-1|-
TGTGCCAGCAGCTTACGACTCAACAATGAGCAGTTCTTC
CASSLRLNNEQFF